The following is a TCR beta chain sequence with its context. Its matching antigen is unknown. These data belong to a study of T cell responses to AZD1222 COVID-19 vaccine. V was pared by 1 base and J by 8 bases, with 12 bases between. Germline V gives CDR1 SGHRS, CDR2 YFSETQ. The CDR3 covers 14 residues. Here immunoSEQ multiplex PCR was the method, and the copy in TCRdb shows in-frame clones only, minus some. The table shows more than 100,000 clones, with around 90% occurring only once. Notes on the study in general: Baseline seropositivity occurred in only a handful of AZD1222 recipients.

Sequencing was performed on peripheral blood, taken 28 days after the second AZD1222 dose. The chain combines TRBV5-1 with TRBJ1-4; D uncertain. This receptor was obtained from an adult who received the AZD1222 COVID-19 vaccine. The CDR3 sequence: CASSLSGEVEKLFF. CDR3 sequence (DNA): TGCGCCAGCAGCTTGTCCGGGGAGGTCGAAAAACTGTTTTTT. Using reference TRBV5-1 and TRBJ1-4 for the parts outside the CDR3, the full variable domain is KAGVTQTPRYLIKTRGQQVTLSCSPISGHRSVSWYQQTPGQGLQFLFEYFSETQRNKGNFPGRFSGRQFSNSRSEMNVSTLELGDSALYLCASSLSGEVEKLFFGSGTQLSVL.